This T cell receptor (beta chain) was recorded in a study of CD8+CD57+ T cells in acquired aplastic anemia. In the study overall: Mean DNA quantity obtained from sorted CD4+ and CD8+ cells was 3 to 4 ug.

Using genomic DNA as the template, TCR beta VDJ and CDR3 profiling was carried out. From the reads, TCRdb called clonotypes with MiXCR, one entry per CDR3 protein. The sample holds over 150,000 distinct CDR3 sequences; about two thirds are singletons and the top ten take approximately 50%. Trimming at V came to 5 bases and at J to 7 bases, leaving 3 bases not matched to a gene. The germline V gene has CDR1 SEHNR and CDR2 FQNEAQ (reference sequence). CDR3 length equals 13 residues. Patients included in sequencing had previously demonstrated CD8+CD57+ cell expansion by flow cytometry. The enrolled patients all had severe acquired aplastic anemia. Patients had not yet gotten any therapy when their blood was taken for sampling.

Sequenced sample: sorted CD4+, CD8+, or CD8+CD57+ T cells (not recorded which) from PBMCs. The sequence came from a human donor with aplastic anemia. The gene calls are TRBV7-9 and TRBJ1-1, with 11 bases fitting TRBD1. As DNA, the CDR3 is TGTGCCAGCAGCCAAGGGACAGGGGGTGAAGCTTTCTTT. Translated, it gives CASSQGTGGEAFF. Full variable domain (missing parts from reference TRBV7-9 and TRBJ1-1): DTGVSQNPRHKITKRGQNVTFRCDPISEHNRLYWYRQTLGQGPEFLTYFQNEAQLEKSRLLSDRFSAERPKGSFSTLEIQRTEQGDSAMYLCASSQGTGGEAFFGQGTRLTVV.